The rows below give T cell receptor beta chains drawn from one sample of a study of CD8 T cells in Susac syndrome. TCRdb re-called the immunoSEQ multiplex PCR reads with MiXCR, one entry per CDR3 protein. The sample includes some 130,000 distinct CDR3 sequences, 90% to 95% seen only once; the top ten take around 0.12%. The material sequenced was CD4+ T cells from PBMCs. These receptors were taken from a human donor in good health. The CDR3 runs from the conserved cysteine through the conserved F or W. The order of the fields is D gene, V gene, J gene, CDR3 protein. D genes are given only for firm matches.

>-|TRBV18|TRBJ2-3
CASSSPGATDTQYF
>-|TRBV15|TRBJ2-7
CATSPRETSYEQYF
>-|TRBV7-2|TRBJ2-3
CASSLSGSFTDTQYF
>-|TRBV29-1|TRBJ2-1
CSVRSVRYNEQFF
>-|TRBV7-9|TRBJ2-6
CASSSGGHSGANVLTF
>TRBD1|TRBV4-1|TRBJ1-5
CASSPGRDRANQPQHF
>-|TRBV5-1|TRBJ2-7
CASSRSLGEQYF
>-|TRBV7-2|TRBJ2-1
CASSSDPHNEQFF
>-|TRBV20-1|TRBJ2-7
CSATDYEQYF
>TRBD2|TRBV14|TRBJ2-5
CASSQDPMTSGRRQTQYF
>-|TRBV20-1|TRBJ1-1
CSARRQANTEAFF
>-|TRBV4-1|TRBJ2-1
CASSRGPDYNEQFF
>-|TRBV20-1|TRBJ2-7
CSVNPGGPSYEQYF
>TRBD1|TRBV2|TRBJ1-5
CASSEDNDRGEPQHF
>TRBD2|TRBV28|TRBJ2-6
CASSQPSGRASGANVLTF
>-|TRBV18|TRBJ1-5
CASSPVEGHQPQHF
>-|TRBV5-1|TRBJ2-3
CASSFRRVTDTQYF
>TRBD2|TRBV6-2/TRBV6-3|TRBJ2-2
CASISGGSYNTGELFF